The clone carrying this T cell receptor (beta chain) ranks as medium-sized (0.01 to 0.1%). Data came from immunoSEQ multiplex PCR; TCRdb stores just in-frame clones and leaves some out. In the table there are under 45,000 clones, roughly 86% of which are singletons. Noted treatment: randomized to nivolumab then ipilimumab (arm A) or the reverse (arm B). From thawed PBMCs, live CD3+CD8+ cells negative for CD19 and CD56 were sorted. Germline values: CDR1 LNHDA, CDR2 SQIVND (reference sequence). The V end lost 3 bases, the J end lost 1 base, and 10 bases lay between the germline ends. CDR3 length: 15 residues. This sample was included in a study of sequential checkpoint blockade in melanoma. Study in general: Each arm's sequence ended with maintenance nivolumab.

This sample comprised CD8+ T cells sorted from blood (inferred from file names), obtained from a patient given nivolumab and ipilimumab in sequence. The chain employs TRBV19 and TRBJ1-5, with D unresolved. This receptor was taken from a human donor with melanoma. The CDR3 nucleotides are TGTGCCAGTAGTATCGACTTCGACAGCAATCAGCCCCAGCATTTT. Amino acid sequence: CASSIDFDSNQPQHF.